These 17 T cell receptor beta chains were all obtained from the same sample, sequenced in a study of T cells in Graves' hyperthyroidism and ophthalmopathy. The TCR beta CDR3 regions underwent amplification using RNA transcripts as the source. First-round RT-PCR with HTBI primers amplified the TCR CDR3 region. Each CDR3 protein gets one entry after TCRdb re-called the multiplex PCR reads with MiXCR. The sample yields around 200,000 distinct CDR3 sequences, about a sixth seen once. What was sequenced was blood. All receptors come from a man aged 35 to 55 with Graves' hyperthyroidism.

The chain has TRBV19 and TRBJ1-5; 8 positions match TRBD1. Germline lookup yields CDR1 LNHDA and CDR2 SQIVND (reference sequence). V shed 8 bases and J 8 bases; nucleotides not matched to a gene: 17. The CDR3 loop spans 16 amino acids. The CDR3: CASGTQATGADKPQHF. Written as DNA, the CDR3 is TGTGCCAGTGGTACGCAGGCGACAGGGGCAGATAAGCCCCAGCATTTT. The entire variable domain, with the rest obtained from reference TRBV19 and TRBJ1-5, is as follows: DGGITQSPKYLFRKEGQNVTLSCEQNLNHDAMYWYRQDPGQGLRLIYYSQIVNDFQKGDIAEGYSVSREKKESFPLTVTSAQKNPTAFYLCASGTQATGADKPQHFGDGTRLSIL.

The rearrangement uses TRBV4-3 and TRBJ2-1, with 8 bases aligning to TRBD2. Trimming cost V 1 base and J 6 bases; bases outside gene matches: 2. There are 14 residues in the CDR3. Germline V gives CDR1 LGHNA, CDR2 YSLEER. The CDR3 coding sequence is TGCGCCAGCAGCCAAGTAGCGGGAAGCAATGAGCAGTTCTTC. It codes for CASSQVAGSNEQFF.

This clonotype occurred a few times. V usage is TRBV18 and J usage is TRBJ1-6, with D possibly matching TRBD1 (6 bases). Germline V gene lookup returns CDR1 KGHSH and CDR2 LQKENI. The CDR3 contains 14 residues. V gave up 3 bases and J gave up 5 bases, with 8 bases separating them. CDR3 DNA: TGTGCCAGCTCACCCACAGGGAATAATTCACCCCTCCACTTT. Residues: CASSPTGNNSPLHF.

This clonotype was seen at least ten times. The chain links TRBV2 to TRBJ2-2; possible D gene TRBD1, 5 bases. There are 15 residues in the CDR3. The germline gives CDR1 SNHLY, CDR2 FYNNEI. V dropped 3 bases and J dropped 2 bases, with 10 bases sitting between them. CDR3 protein: CASSDARANTGELFF. DNA of the CDR3: TGTGCCAGCAGTGACGCCAGGGCCAACACCGGGGAGCTGTTTTTT.

The J gene is TRBJ2-1, the V gene TRBV20-1; TRBD2 aligns across 15 bases. Per germline, CDR1 DFQATT and CDR2 SNEGSKA (reference sequence). With V trimmed by 5 bases and J by 6 bases, 8 bases remained unmatched. The CDR3 length is 16 residues. CDR3 residues: CSAEGLAGGQGNEQFF. The CDR3 DNA reads as TGCAGTGCTGAAGGACTAGCGGGGGGGCAGGGCAATGAGCAGTTCTTC.

This sequence joins TRBV30 and TRBJ2-5; a weak D match, TRBD2 (6 bases). This CDR3 contains 14 residues. Trimming cost V 1 base and J 5 bases, with 14 bases left between them. Germline-derived CDR1 and CDR2 are GTSNPN and SVGIG (reference sequence). CDR3 DNA: TGTGCCTGGAGTGGGACCTCACGGGGGGAGACCCAGTACTTC. It is translated as CAWSGTSRGETQYF.

This rearrangement joins TRBV6-1 to TRBJ1-2, with TRBD1 as a possible D gene (5 bases). The CDR3 consists of 14 residues. Looked up from germline, CDR1 is MNHNS and CDR2 is SASEGT. Trimming left V 2 bases short and J 8 bases short, with 15 bases between. The CDR3 is CASSERMGVRGYTF. The CDR3 nucleotides read TGTGCCAGCAGTGAACGGATGGGGGTTCGAGGCTACACCTTC.

As to this clonotype: A read error may be the cause here, since a much bigger clone is one base away. The chain joins TRBV30 to TRBJ1-1, with D possibly matching TRBD1 (6 bases). V was pared by 7 bases and J by 6 bases, with 24 bases between. This CDR3 region has 15 residues. CDR1 and CDR2 (germline): GTSNPN, SVGIG (reference sequence). CDR3 region: CAFRTRGGYEPEAFF. DNA of the CDR3: TGTGCCTTCCGAACCAGGGGAGGGTATGAGCCTGAAGCTTTCTTT.

This clonotype was recorded many times. V and J are TRBV3-1 and TRBJ1-1; TRBD1 matches at 8 bases. Germline lookup yields CDR1 LGHDT and CDR2 YNNKEL (reference sequence). The ends lost 4 bases at V and 3 bases at J; junction bases unmatched: 1. The CDR3 extends over 13 amino acids. The CDR3 DNA sequence: TGTGCCAGCAGCCTGACAGGGGACACTGAAGCTTTCTTT. It specifies CASSLTGDTEAFF.

The chain employs TRBV20-1 and TRBJ1-5; 11 bases fit TRBD1. The CDR3 spans 14 residues. V lost 0 bases, J lost 7 bases, and 2 bases stayed unmatched. Germline assignment: CDR1 DFQATT and CDR2 SNEGSKA (reference sequence). As DNA, the CDR3 is TGCAGTGCTAGAGACTGGACAGGGGGCCAGCCCCAGCATTTT. It yields the protein CSARDWTGGQPQHF.

This clonotype was picked up many times. V is TRBV6-2 or TRBV6-3 and J is TRBJ1-1; D is perhaps TRBD1 (6 bases). V was clipped by 7 bases and J by 0 bases, with 18 bases between them. CDR3 length: 16 residues. The germline V gene encodes CDR1 MNHEY and CDR2 SVGEGT. The CDR3 bases are TGTGCCAGCACCCCACCCAAAGGACAGTTGAACACTGAAGCTTTCTTT. Its protein is CASTPPKGQLNTEAFF.

This clonotype was found a few times. The chain recombines TRBV10-3 with TRBJ2-3; TRBD2 matches at 15 bases. This CDR3 has 16 amino acids. Germline V gene lookup returns CDR1 ENHRY and CDR2 SYGVKD. J lost 5 bases, V lost 2 bases, and 2 bases had no gene match. CDR3 protein: CAISEPGLAGGDTQYF. DNA of the CDR3: TGTGCCATCAGTGAGCCGGGACTAGCGGGGGGAGATACGCAGTATTTT.

This clonotype was observed many times. The J gene is TRBJ2-1, the V gene TRBV6-5; D gene unclear. The CDR3 runs to 14 residues. With 1 base removed from V and 0 bases from J, the gap between germline ends came to 4 bases. Germline values: CDR1 MNHEY, CDR2 SVGAGI. This CDR3 is CASSYLSSYNEQFF. The CDR3 region has the DNA TGTGCCAGCAGTTACTTGAGCTCCTACAATGAGCAGTTCTTC.

This clonotype was counted at least ten times. The chain recombines TRBV10-3 with TRBJ1-1; 8 positions agree with TRBD1. V lost 3 bases, J lost 10 bases, and 1 base stayed unmatched. CDR1 and CDR2 from the germline V gene are ENHRY and SYGVKD. This CDR3 spans 11 amino acids. CDR3 residues: CAISEDRGAFF. The CDR3 nucleotides are TGTGCCATCAGTGAAGACAGGGGAGCTTTCTTT.

The rearrangement joins TRBV7-6 to TRBJ1-1; TRBD1 is a possible D gene (5 bases). The length of the CDR3 is 15 residues. The V gene lost 1 base and the J gene lost 10 bases, with 19 bases spanning the gap. Germline V gene lookup returns CDR1 SGHVS and CDR2 FNYEAQ. CDR3: CASSLVTGGRTRAFF. The CDR3 nucleotides are TGTGCCAGCAGCTTAGTCACGGGGGGTCGTACCAGAGCTTTCTTT.

At least ten counts were recorded for this clonotype. The chain has TRBV7-2 and TRBJ2-4; TRBD1 aligns across 7 bases. CDR1 is SGHTA and CDR2 is FQGNSA in the germline V gene. The CDR3 spans 16 residues. V lost 0 bases and J lost 1; bases outside the gene matches: 3. CDR3 protein: CASSLASQGAKNIQYF. As DNA, the CDR3 is TGTGCCAGCAGCTTAGCCTCACAGGGGGCCAAAAACATTCAGTACTTC.

This clonotype was seen a few times. The V gene is TRBV30, the J gene TRBJ2-3; TRBD2 aligns across 9 bases. With 3 bases clipped from V and 6 bases from J, the junction kept 7 bases outside the gene matches. The germline gives CDR1 GTSNPN, CDR2 SVGIG (reference sequence). The CDR3 covers 14 residues. CDR3 nucleotides: TGTGCCTGGAGAGCGGGGGGCCTCGGGGATACGCAGTATTTT. Translation: CAWRAGGLGDTQYF.